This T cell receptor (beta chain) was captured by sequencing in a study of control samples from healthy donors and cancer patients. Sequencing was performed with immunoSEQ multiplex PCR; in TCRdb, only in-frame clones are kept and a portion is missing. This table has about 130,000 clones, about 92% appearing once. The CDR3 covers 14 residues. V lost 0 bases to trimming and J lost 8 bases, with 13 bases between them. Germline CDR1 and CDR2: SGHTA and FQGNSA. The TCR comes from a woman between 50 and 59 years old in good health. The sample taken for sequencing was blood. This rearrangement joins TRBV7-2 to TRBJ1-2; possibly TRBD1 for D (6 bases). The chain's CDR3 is CASSLALTGRGYTF. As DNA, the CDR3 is TGTGCCAGCAGCTTAGCGTTAACAGGGCGGGGCTACACCTTC.